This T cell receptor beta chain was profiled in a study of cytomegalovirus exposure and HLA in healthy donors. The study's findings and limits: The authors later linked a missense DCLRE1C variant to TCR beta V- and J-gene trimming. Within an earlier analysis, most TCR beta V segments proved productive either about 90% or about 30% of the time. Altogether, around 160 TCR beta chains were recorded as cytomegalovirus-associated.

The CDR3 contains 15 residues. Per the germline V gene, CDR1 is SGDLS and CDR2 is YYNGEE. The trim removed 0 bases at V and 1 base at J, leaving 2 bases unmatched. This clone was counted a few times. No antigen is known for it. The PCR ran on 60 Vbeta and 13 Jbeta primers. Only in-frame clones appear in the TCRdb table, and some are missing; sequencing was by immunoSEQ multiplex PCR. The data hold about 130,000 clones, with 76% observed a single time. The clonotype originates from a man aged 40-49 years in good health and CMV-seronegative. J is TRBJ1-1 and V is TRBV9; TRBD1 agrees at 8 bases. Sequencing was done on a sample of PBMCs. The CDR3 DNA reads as TGTGCCAGCAGCGTAGAGGGACAGGCGAACACTGAAGCTTTCTTT. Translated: CASSVEGQANTEAFF.